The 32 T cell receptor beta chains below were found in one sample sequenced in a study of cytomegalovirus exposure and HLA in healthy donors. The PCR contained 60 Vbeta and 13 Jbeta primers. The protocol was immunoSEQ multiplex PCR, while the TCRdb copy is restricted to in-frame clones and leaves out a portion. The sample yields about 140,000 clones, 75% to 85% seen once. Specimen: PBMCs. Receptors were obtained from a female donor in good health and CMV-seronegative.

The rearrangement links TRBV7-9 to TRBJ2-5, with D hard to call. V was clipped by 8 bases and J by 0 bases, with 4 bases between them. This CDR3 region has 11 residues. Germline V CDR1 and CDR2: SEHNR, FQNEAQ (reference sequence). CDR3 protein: CASRDQETQYF. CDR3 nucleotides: TGTGCCAGCCGAGACCAAGAGACCCAGTACTTC.

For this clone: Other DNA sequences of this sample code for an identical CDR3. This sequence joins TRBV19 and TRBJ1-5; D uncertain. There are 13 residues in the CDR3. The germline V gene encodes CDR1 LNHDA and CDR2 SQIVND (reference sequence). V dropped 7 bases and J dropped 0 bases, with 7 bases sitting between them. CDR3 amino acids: CASNSYSNQPQHF. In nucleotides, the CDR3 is TGTGCCAGTAACTCTTATAGCAATCAGCCCCAGCATTTT.

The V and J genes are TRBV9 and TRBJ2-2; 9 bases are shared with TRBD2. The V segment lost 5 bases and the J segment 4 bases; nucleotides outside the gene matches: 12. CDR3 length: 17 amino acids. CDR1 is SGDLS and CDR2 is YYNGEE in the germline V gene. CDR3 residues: CASRLGGGGAGTGELFF. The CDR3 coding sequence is TGTGCCAGCAGGTTGGGGGGCGGGGGGGCCGGCACCGGGGAGCTGTTTTTT. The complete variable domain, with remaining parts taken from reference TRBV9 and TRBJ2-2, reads DSGVTQTPKHLITATGQRVTLRCSPRSGDLSVYWYQQSLDQGLQFLIQYYNGEERAKGNILERFSAQQFPDLHSELNLSSLELGDSALYFCASRLGGGGAGTGELFFGEGSRLTVL.

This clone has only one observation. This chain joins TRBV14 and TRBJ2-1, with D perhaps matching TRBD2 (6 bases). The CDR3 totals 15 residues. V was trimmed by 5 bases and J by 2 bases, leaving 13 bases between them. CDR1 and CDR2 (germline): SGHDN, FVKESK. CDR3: CASSTGGIAYNEQFF. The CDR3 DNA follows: TGTGCCAGCAGCACGGGCGGGATCGCCTACAATGAGCAGTTCTTC.

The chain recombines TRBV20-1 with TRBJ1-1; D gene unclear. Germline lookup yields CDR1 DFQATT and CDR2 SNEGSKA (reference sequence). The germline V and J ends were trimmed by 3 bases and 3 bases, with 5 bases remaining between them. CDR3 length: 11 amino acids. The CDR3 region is CSARRDTEAFF. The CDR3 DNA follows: TGCAGTGCTAGGAGGGACACTGAAGCTTTCTTT.

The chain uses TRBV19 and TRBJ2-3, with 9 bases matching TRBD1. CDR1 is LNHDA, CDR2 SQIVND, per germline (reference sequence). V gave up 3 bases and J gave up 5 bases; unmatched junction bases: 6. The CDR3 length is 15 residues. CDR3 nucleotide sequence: TGTGCCAGTAGTATGCCAGGACAGGGGAGAGATACGCAGTATTTT. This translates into CASSMPGQGRDTQYF.

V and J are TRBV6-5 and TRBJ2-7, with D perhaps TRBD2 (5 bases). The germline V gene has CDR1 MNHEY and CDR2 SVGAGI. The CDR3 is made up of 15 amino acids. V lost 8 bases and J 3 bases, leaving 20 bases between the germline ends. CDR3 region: CASRLRTPLYYEQYF. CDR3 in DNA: TGTGCCAGCCGTCTCCGGACTCCCCTATACTACGAGCAGTACTTC.

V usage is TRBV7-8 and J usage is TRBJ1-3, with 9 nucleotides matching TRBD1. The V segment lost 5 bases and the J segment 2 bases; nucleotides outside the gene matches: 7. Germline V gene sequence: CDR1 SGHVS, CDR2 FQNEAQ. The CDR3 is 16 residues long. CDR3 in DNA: TGTGCCAGCAGCAGCACAGGGGGCTCCGCTGGAAACACCATATATTTT. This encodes CASSSTGGSAGNTIYF. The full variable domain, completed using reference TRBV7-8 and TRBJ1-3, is GAGVSQSPRYKVAKRGQDVALRCDPISGHVSLFWYQQALGQGPEFLTYFQNEAQLDKSGLPSDRFFAERPEGSVSTLKIQRTQQEDSAVYLCASSSTGGSAGNTIYFGEGSWLTVV.

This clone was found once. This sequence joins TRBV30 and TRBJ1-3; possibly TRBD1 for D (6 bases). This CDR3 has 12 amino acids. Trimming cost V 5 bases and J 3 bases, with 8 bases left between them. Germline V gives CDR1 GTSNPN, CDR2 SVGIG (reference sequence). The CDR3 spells CAWGTSGNTIYF. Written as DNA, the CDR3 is TGTGCCTGGGGGACAAGTGGAAACACCATATATTTT.

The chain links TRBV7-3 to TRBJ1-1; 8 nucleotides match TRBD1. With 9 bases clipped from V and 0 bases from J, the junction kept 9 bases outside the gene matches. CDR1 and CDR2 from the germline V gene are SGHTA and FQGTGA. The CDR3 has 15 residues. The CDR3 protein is CARRIQGALNTEAFF. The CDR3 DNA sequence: TGTGCCAGGAGAATCCAGGGGGCTTTGAACACTGAAGCTTTCTTT.

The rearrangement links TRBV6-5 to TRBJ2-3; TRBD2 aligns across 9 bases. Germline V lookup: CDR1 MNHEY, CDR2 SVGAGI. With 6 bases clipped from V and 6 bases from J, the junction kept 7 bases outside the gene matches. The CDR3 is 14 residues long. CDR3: CASSEGGRADTQYF. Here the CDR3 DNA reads TGTGCCAGCAGCGAAGGCGGGAGGGCCGATACGCAGTATTTT.

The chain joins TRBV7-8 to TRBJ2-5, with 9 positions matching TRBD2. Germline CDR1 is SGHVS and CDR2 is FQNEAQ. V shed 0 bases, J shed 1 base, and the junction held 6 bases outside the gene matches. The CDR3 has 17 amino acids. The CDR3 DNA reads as TGTGCCAGCAGCTTAGCAGGTCTAGCGGGAACCCAAGAGACCCAGTACTTC. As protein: CASSLAGLAGTQETQYF.

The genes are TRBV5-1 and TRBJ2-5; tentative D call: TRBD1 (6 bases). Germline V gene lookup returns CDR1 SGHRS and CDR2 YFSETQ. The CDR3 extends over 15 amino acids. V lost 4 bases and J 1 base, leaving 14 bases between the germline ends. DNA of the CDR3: TGCGCCAGCAGCATCCAGGGGAGTCGCCAAGAGACCCAGTACTTC. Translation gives CASSIQGSRQETQYF.

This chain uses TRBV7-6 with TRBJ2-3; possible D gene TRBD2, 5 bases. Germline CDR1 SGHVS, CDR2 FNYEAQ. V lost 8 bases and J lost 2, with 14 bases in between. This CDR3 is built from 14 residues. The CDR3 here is CASARTGITDTQYF. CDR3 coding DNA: TGTGCCAGCGCCCGGACGGGAATCACAGATACGCAGTATTTT. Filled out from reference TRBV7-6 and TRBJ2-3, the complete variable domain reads GAGVSQSPRYKVTKRGQDVALRCDPISGHVSLYWYRQALGQGPEFLTYFNYEAQQDKSGLPNDRFSAERPEGSISTLTIQRTEQRDSAMYRCASARTGITDTQYFGPGTRLTVL.

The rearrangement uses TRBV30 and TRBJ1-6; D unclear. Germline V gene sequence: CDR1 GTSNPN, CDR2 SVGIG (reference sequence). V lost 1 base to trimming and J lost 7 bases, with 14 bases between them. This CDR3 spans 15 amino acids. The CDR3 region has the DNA TGTGCCTGGAGTGGGTTCGGCCCGGGGAATTCACCCCTCCACTTT. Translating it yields CAWSGFGPGNSPLHF.

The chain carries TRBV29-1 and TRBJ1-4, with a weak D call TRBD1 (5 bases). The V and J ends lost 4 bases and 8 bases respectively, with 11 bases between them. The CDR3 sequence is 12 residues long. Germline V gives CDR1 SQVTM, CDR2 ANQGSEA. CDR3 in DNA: TGCAGCGTTGTAGGGGTACTCGAAAAACTGTTTTTT. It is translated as CSVVGVLEKLFF.

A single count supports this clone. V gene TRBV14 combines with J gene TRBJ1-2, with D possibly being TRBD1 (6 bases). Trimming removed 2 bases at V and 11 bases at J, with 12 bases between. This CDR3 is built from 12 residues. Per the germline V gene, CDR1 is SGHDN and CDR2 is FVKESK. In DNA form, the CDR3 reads TGTGCCAGCAGCCAATCAGGGGAAGCGTACACCTTC. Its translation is CASSQSGEAYTF.

As DNA, the CDR3 is TGCGCCAGCAGCCCCAGGGGAGACGGACATCCAACCTACGAGCAGTACTTC. It specifies CASSPRGDGHPTYEQYF. The genes are TRBV4-1 and TRBJ2-7; the D gene is possibly TRBD1 (6 bases). This CDR3 contains 17 residues. V lost 4 bases and J lost 2, with 21 bases in between. Germline V gene data show CDR1 as MGHRA and CDR2 as YSYEKL.

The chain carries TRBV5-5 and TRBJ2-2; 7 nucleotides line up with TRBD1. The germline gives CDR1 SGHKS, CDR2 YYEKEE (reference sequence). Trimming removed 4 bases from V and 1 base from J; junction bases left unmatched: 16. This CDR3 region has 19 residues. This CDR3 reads CASSPEVKGARWNTGELFF. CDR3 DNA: TGTGCCAGCAGCCCGGAAGTGAAGGGGGCGCGATGGAACACCGGGGAGCTGTTTTTT.

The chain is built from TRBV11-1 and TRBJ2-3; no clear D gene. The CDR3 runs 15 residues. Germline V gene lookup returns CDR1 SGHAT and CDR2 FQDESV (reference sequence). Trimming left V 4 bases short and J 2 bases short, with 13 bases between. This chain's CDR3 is CASSYQKYYTDTQYF. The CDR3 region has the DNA TGTGCCAGCAGCTATCAGAAGTACTACACAGATACGCAGTATTTT.

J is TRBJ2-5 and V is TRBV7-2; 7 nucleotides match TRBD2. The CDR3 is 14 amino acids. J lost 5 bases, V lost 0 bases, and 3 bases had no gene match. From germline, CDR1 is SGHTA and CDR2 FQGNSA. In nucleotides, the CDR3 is TGTGCCAGCAGCTTAGCCCATAGCGGGGAGACCCAGTACTTC. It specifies CASSLAHSGETQYF.

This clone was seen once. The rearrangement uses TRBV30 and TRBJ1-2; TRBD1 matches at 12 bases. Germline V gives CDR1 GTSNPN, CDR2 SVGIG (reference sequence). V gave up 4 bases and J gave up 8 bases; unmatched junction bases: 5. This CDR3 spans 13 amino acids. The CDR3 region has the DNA TGTGCCTGGACGGGACAGGGGGCGGGCGGCTACACCTTC. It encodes CAWTGQGAGGYTF.

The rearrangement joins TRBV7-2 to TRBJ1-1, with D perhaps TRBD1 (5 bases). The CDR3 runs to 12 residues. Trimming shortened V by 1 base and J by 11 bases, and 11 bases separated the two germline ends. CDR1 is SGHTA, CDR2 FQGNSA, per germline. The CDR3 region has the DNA TGTGCCAGCAGCTTAGGACAGAGGAATGCTTTCTTT. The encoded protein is CASSLGQRNAFF.

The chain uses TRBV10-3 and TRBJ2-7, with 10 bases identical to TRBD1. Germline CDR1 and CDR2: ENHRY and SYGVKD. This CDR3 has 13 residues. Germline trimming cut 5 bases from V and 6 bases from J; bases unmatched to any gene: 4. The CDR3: CAISRQGAREQYF. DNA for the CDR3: TGTGCCATCAGTCGACAGGGGGCGCGCGAGCAGTACTTC.

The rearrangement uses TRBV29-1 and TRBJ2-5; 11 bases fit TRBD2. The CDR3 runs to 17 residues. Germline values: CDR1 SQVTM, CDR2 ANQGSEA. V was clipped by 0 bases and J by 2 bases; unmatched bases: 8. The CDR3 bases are TGCAGCGTTGAAGATGGGGTAGCGGGAGGGAAACAAGAGACCCAGTACTTC. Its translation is CSVEDGVAGGKQETQYF.

The CDR3 loop is CARSLVQTYQREQYF. The CDR3 nucleotides are TGTGCCAGAAGCTTGGTACAGACATACCAAAGGGAGCAGTACTTC. This sequence joins TRBV5-3 and TRBJ2-7; D call uncertain. TRBV5-3 is placed among ORFs of uncertain function. The V gene lost 0 bases and the J gene lost 7 bases, with 17 bases spanning the gap. This CDR3 is built from 15 residues.

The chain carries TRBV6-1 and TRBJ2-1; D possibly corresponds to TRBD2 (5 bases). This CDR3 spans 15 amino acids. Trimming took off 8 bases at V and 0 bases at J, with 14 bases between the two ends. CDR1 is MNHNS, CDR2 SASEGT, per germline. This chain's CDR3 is CASRPAVSSYNEQFF. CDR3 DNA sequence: TGTGCCAGCCGACCAGCGGTAAGCTCCTACAATGAGCAGTTCTTC.

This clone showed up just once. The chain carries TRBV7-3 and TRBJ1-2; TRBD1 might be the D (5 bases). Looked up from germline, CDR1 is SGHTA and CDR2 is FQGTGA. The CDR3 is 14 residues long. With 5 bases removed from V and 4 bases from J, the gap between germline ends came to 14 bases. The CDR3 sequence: CASSVSDRGYGYTF. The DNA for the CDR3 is TGTGCCAGCAGCGTATCTGACAGAGGCTATGGCTACACCTTC.

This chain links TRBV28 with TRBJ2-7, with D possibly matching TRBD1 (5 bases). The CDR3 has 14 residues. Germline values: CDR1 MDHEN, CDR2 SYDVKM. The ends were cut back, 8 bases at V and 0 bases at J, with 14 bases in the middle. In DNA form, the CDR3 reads TGTGCCAGCTTGGGTCAGGGTAACTCCTACGAGCAGTACTTC. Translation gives CASLGQGNSYEQYF.

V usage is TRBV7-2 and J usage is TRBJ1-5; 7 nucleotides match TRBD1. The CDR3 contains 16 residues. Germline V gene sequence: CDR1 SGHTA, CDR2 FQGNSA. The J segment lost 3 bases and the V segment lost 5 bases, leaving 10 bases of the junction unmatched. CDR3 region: CASSPKWTGPNQPQHF. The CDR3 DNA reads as TGTGCCAGCAGCCCCAAGTGGACAGGACCCAATCAGCCCCAGCATTTT.

The CDR3 is CASGSPGQPYEQYF. The CDR3 nucleotides read TGTGCTAGTGGTTCGCCGGGACAACCCTACGAGCAGTACTTC. The chain couples TRBV12-5 to TRBJ2-7; D perhaps matches TRBD1 (6 bases). From germline, CDR1 is LGHNT and CDR2 FRNRAP. V lost 4 bases and J 2 bases, leaving 12 bases between the germline ends. The CDR3 is 14 residues long.

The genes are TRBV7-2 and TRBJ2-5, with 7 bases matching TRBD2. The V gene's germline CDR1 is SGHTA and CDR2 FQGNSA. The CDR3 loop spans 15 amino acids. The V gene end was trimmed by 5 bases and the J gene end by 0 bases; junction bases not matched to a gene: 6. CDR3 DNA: TGTGCCAGCAGCCCCCAGAGCGGGAACCAAGAGACCCAGTACTTC. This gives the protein CASSPQSGNQETQYF. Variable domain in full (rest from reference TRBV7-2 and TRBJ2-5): GAGVSQSPSNKVTEKGKDVELRCDPISGHTALYWYRQSLGQGLEFLIYFQGNSAPDKSGLPSDRFSAERTGGSVSTLTIQRTQQEDSAVYLCASSPQSGNQETQYFGPGTRLLVL.